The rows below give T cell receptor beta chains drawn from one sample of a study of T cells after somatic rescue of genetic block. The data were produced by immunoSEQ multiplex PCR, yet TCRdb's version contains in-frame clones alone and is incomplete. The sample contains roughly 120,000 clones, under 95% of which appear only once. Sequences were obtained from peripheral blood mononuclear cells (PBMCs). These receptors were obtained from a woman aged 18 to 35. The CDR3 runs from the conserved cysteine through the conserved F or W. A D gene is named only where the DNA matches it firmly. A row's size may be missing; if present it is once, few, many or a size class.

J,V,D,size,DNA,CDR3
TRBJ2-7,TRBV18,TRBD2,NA,TGTGCCAGCTCACCTTGGGAGGGAAGGTTTTCCGAGCAGTACTTC,CASSPWEGRFSEQYF
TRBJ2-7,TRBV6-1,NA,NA,TGTGCCAGCAGCGCTTTTAGTGACGGCAGCTACGAGCAGTACTTC,CASSAFSDGSYEQYF
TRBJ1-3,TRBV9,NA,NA,TGTGCCAGCAGCGTAGGGACAGCCGGAAACACCATATATTTT,CASSVGTAGNTIYF
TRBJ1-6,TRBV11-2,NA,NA,TGTGCCAGCAGCTTATCAGGGGATTATTCACCCCTCCACTTT,CASSLSGDYSPLHF
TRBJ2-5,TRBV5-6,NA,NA,TGTGCCAGCAGCTTACCGGGACTCCCGAGGTCGACCCAGTACTTC,CASSLPGLPRSTQYF
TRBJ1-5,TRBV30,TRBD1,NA,TGTGCCTGGGGACAGGCAAATCAGCCCCAGCATTTT,CAWGQANQPQHF
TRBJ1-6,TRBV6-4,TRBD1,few,TGTGCCAGCAGTGAAGTCGGGACAGGGGGCTCACCCCTCCACTTT,CASSEVGTGGSPLHF
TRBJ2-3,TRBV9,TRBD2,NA,TGTGCCAGCAGCCCAAGGGCTAGCGGGGGAATTCCCACAGATACGCAGTATTTT,CASSPRASGGIPTDTQYF
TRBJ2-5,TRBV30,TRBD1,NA,TGTGCCTGGAGTCCCGGACAGGGGGAGACCCAGTACTTC,CAWSPGQGETQYF
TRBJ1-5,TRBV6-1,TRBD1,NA,TGTGCCAGCAGTCCGGGACAGAGCAATCAGCCCCAGCATTTT,CASSPGQSNQPQHF
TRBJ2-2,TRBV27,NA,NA,TGTGCCAGCAGTTTTAACACCGGGGAGCTGTTTTTT,CASSFNTGELFF
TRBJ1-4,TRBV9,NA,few,TGTGCCAGCAGCTCTTGGCCAACTAATGAAAAACTGTTTTTT,CASSSWPTNEKLFF
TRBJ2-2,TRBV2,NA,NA,TGTGCCAGCACCGAAGAGGCAGGGACGAACACCGGGGAGCTGTTTTTT,CASTEEAGTNTGELFF
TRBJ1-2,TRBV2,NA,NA,TGTGCCAGCATAGGGTCCAGGTCCCCATGGGATGGCTACACCTTC,CASIGSRSPWDGYTF
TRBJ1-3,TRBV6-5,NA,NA,TGTGCCAGCAATGGGGGTTCTGGAAACACCATATATTTT,CASNGGSGNTIYF
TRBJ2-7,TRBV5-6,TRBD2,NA,TGTGCCAGCAGCCCTCTAGCGGGGGGGTCCTACGAGCAGTACTTC,CASSPLAGGSYEQYF
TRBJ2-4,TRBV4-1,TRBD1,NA,TGCGCCAGCAGGGGGACAGGGGGAAGACTAGCCAAAAACATTCAGTACTTC,CASRGTGGRLAKNIQYF
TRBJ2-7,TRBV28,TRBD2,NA,TGTGCCAGCAGTATTAGCGGGGGGGCGAACGAGCAGTACTTC,CASSISGGANEQYF
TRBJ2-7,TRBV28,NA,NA,TGTGCCAGCACCCTCACGGCCTACGGCGAGCAGTACTTC,CASTLTAYGEQYF
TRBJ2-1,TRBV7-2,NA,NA,TGTGCCAGCAGCTTAGGGAGGACAAAGTGGGGTGAGCAGTTCTTC,CASSLGRTKWGEQFF
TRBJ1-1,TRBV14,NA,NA,TGTGCCAGCAACCCAGGCCCCGAGGATTTCTTT,CASNPGPEDFF
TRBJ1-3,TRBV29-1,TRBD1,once,TGCAGCGTCGTAGGACAGGGAACTGGAAACACCATATATTTT,CSVVGQGTGNTIYF
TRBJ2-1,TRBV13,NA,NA,TGTGCCAGCAGCTTAGGCATGAATGAGCAGTTCTTC,CASSLGMNEQFF
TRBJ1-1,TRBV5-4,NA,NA,TGTGCCAGCAGCGGCCGTTCGTTAATTCGAAACACTGAAGCTTTCTTT,CASSGRSLIRNTEAFF
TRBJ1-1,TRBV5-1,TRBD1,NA,TGCGCCAGCGGAGCCGGGGACAGAATGAACACTGAAGCTTTCTTT,CASGAGDRMNTEAFF
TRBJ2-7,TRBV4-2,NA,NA,TGTGCCAGCCGGACTGGGGGCAGGGACGAGCAGTACTTC,CASRTGGRDEQYF
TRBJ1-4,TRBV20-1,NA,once,TGCAGTGCGCTCGAGGAAAAACTGTTTTTT,CSALEEKLFF
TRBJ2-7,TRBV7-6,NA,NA,TGTGCCAGCAGCTTGGGAGGGGGAAGCTCCTACGAGCAGTACTTC,CASSLGGGSSYEQYF
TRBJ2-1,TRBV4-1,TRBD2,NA,TGCGCCACCGGTGGGACTAGCGGGGGCCTAAATGAGCAGTTCTTC,CATGGTSGGLNEQFF
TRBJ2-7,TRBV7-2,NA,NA,TGTGCCAGCACGCTCTATTCTGGGGGAAACGAGCAGTACTTC,CASTLYSGGNEQYF
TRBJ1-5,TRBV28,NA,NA,TGTGCCAGCAGTTTCGGACGGAATCAGCCCCAGCATTTT,CASSFGRNQPQHF
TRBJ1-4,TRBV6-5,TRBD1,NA,TGTGCCAGCAGTGTGGGGACAGGGTTTAATGAAAAACTGTTTTTT,CASSVGTGFNEKLFF
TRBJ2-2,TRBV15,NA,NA,TGTGCCACCAGCAGAGATGGGTATCCCGGGGAGCTGTTTTTT,CATSRDGYPGELFF
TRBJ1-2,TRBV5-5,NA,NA,TGTGCCAGCAGCCCTGTCGACTATGGCTACACCTTC,CASSPVDYGYTF
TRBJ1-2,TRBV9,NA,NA,TGTGCCAGCAGCGGGCTAGGGGTAACCTTC,CASSGLGVTF
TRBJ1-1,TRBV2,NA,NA,TGTGCCAGCAAAGCCACTGGAGCTCTGAACACTGAAGCTTTCTTT,CASKATGALNTEAFF
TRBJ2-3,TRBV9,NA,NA,TGTGCCAGCAGCTTAGGAGGGGGCACAGATACGCAGTATTTT,CASSLGGGTDTQYF
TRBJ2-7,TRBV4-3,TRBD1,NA,TGCGCCAGGGACAGGCGGCTAGGAGAGCAGTACTTC,CARDRRLGEQYF
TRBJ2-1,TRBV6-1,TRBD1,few,TGTGCCAGCAGTGCCCAACAGGGGGCATCCTACAATGAGCAGTTCTTC,CASSAQQGASYNEQFF
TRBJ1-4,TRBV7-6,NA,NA,TGTGCCAGCAGCGGGGTCTCCAGAGCTGAAAAACTGTTTTTT,CASSGVSRAEKLFF
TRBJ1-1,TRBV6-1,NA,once,TGTGCCAGCCATAGGGTGGTTAACACTGAAGCTTTCTTT,CASHRVVNTEAFF
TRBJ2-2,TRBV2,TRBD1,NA,TGTGCCAGCACGAAACGCAACCCGGGACAGGGGAGGGCCGGGGAGCTGTTTTTT,CASTKRNPGQGRAGELFF
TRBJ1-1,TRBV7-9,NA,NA,TGTGCCAGCAGTTCAACGGGAGGTGAAGCTTTCTTT,CASSSTGGEAFF